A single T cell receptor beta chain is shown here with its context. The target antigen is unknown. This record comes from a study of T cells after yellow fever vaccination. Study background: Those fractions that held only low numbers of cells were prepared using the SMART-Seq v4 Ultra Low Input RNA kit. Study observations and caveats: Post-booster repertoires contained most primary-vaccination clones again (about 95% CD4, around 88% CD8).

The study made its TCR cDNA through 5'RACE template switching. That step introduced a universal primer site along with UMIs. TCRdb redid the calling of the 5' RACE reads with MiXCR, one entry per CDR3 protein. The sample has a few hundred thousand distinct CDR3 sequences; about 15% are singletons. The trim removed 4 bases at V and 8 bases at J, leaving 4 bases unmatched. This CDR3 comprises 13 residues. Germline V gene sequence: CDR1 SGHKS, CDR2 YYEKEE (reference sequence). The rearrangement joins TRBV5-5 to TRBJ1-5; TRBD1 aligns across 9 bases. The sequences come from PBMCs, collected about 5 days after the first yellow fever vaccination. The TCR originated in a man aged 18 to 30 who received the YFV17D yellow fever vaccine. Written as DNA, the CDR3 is TGTGCCAGCAGCAGAAGGACAGGGGAGCCCCAGCATTTT. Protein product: CASSRRTGEPQHF.